This TCR beta chain was recovered during a study of blood T cell repertoires in COVID-19. The overall study: PBMCs, B-cell-depleted T cells, or T cells were the source of the cDNA or gDNA that made up the material.

The CDR3 loop spans 14 amino acids. V shed 1 base and J shed 1 base, with 6 bases lying between them. Germline V gene sequence: CDR1 SGHAT, CDR2 FQDESV (reference sequence). Clones were read by immunoSEQ multiplex PCR, and TCRdb kept only the in-frame ones, dropping some. The table lists about 44,000 clones, around 89% of them singletons, with around 15% in the top ten. This clonotype originated in a man between 65 and 85 years old with active COVID-19. The sequencing sample was made of peripheral blood. V and J are TRBV11-1 and TRBJ2-3, with D hard to call. In DNA, the CDR3 is TGTGCCAGCAGCTTAGAGCTCGGCACAGATACGCAGTATTTT. Its protein product is CASSLELGTDTQYF.